The 23 T cell receptor beta chains in this list originate from one sample, sequenced in a study of CD8+ T cells in alopecia areata. Extracted RNA was reverse transcribed, and the resulting cDNA served as sequencing template. The assay was immunoSEQ multiplex PCR, and TCRdb's table has in-frame clones only and misses some. The table shows about 150,000 clones, with 40% to 60% occurring only once. Sequenced material: CD8+ T cells sorted from blood, taken at week 0. Receptors originate from a human donor with alopecia areata.

This clone was observed a handful of times. V gene TRBV5-1 combines with J gene TRBJ2-7, with TRBD1 as a possible D gene (5 bases). V shed 1 base and J shed 1 base, with 9 bases lying between them. CDR3 length: 14 residues. CDR1 and CDR2 (germline): SGHRS, YFSETQ. CDR3 nucleotides: TGCGCCAGCAGCTTGAGGACACCTTCCTACGAGCAGTACTTC. This encodes CASSLRTPSYEQYF.

In its sample, this clone was seen a few times. The rearrangement uses TRBV4-3 and TRBJ1-1, with a tentative D call TRBD1 (5 bases). The ends were cut back, 0 bases at V and 5 bases at J, with 7 bases in the middle. This CDR3 region has 13 residues. Looked up from germline, CDR1 is LGHNA and CDR2 is YSLEER. This CDR3 reads CASSQDPGTEAFF. CDR3 nucleotides: TGCGCCAGCAGCCAAGATCCAGGGACTGAAGCTTTCTTT.

This clone was found a few times. The genes are TRBV5-8 and TRBJ2-5; TRBD2 agrees at 8 bases. CDR1 is SGHTS and CDR2 is YDEGEE in the germline V gene. The V and J ends lost 3 bases and 5 bases, in that order; junction bases with no gene match: 6. The CDR3 is 14 residues long. CDR3 region: CASSYGGAGETQYF. For the CDR3, the DNA is TGTGCCAGCAGCTACGGGGGGGCCGGTGAGACCCAGTACTTC.

The rearrangement links TRBV6-5 to TRBJ2-7; unclear D gene. V shed 0 bases and J shed 3 bases, with 6 bases lying between them. Germline CDR1 MNHEY, CDR2 SVGAGI. The CDR3 length is 13 residues. CDR3 nucleotides: TGTGCCAGCAGTTACTCGTCGGACTACGAGCAGTACTTC. Residues: CASSYSSDYEQYF.

In this sample, this clone turned up a few times. This chain connects TRBV30 to TRBJ1-2; no definite D call. Germline V lookup: CDR1 GTSNPN, CDR2 SVGIG (reference sequence). V was shortened by 0 bases and J by 8 bases, with 19 bases between the two germline ends. The CDR3 length is 15 residues. The CDR3 is CAWSVHPAEVDGYTF. CDR3 coding DNA: TGTGCCTGGAGTGTCCACCCGGCGGAGGTCGACGGCTACACCTTC.

The chain uses TRBV13 and TRBJ2-2; D is ambiguous. This CDR3 has 15 residues. Germline CDR1 is PRHDT and CDR2 is FYEKMQ (reference sequence). Trimming shortened V by 0 bases and J by 5 bases, and 10 bases separated the two germline ends. The CDR3 coding sequence is TGTGCCAGCAGCTTAGGTCTCAATCCAACCGGGGAGCTGTTTTTT. The encoded protein is CASSLGLNPTGELFF. The variable domain in full, with the rest retrieved from reference TRBV13 and TRBJ2-2, is AAGVIQSPRHLIKEKRETATLKCYPIPRHDTVYWYQQGPGQDPQFLISFYEKMQSDKGSIPDRFSAQQFSDYHSELNMSSLELGDSALYFCASSLGLNPTGELFFGEGSRLTVL.

This clone was counted between two and nine times. This chain joins TRBV4-1 and TRBJ2-2; 12 bases are a match to TRBD2. V shed 4 bases and J 8 bases; nucleotides not matched to a gene: 11. This CDR3 is 17 amino acids long. Germline V gives CDR1 MGHRA, CDR2 YSYEKL. The CDR3 region has the DNA TGCGCCAGCAGCCCCCGACTAGCGGGGGAGTTTTCGGGGGAGCTGTTTTTT. The encoded protein is CASSPRLAGEFSGELFF.

This chain links TRBV19 with TRBJ2-3, with D possibly being TRBD2 (6 bases). V was pared by 6 bases and J by 6 bases, with 22 bases between. This CDR3 region has 16 residues. CDR1 LNHDA and CDR2 SQIVND come from the germline V gene (reference sequence). This CDR3 is CASSDTQWTEGDTQYF. The DNA for the CDR3 is TGTGCCAGTAGCGACACCCAATGGACGGAGGGGGATACGCAGTATTTT.

This clone was counted between two and nine times. The V and J genes are TRBV6-5 and TRBJ2-7; D not certain. V lost 2 bases to trimming and J lost 7 bases, with 6 bases between them. The CDR3 runs 11 residues. The germline CDR1 and CDR2 sequences are MNHEY and SVGAGI. CDR3 residues: CASSYGQEQYF. CDR3 in DNA: TGTGCCAGCAGTTACGGCCAAGAGCAGTACTTC.

Only a few counts were recorded for this clone. This chain links TRBV7-9 with TRBJ2-1, with 7 bases that match TRBD1. Germline CDR1 reads SEHNR; CDR2 reads FQNEAQ (reference sequence). The J segment lost 7 bases and the V segment lost 6 bases, leaving 9 bases of the junction unmatched. The CDR3 extends over 14 amino acids. The DNA of the CDR3 is TGTGCCAGCAGTCTAACGAGACAGGGTAATGAGCAGTTCTTC. Translation: CASSLTRQGNEQFF.

The chain recombines TRBV29-1 with TRBJ1-1; no clear D gene. CDR1 and CDR2 from the germline V gene are SQVTM and ANQGSEA. V was pared by 0 bases and J by 5 bases, with 7 bases between. The CDR3 consists of 12 residues. This CDR3 reads CSVEDQATEAFF. In nucleotides, the CDR3 is TGCAGCGTTGAAGATCAGGCGACTGAAGCTTTCTTT. The full variable domain, with the rest looked up from reference TRBV29-1 and TRBJ1-1, is SAVISQKPSRDICQRGTSLTIQCQVDSQVTMMFWYRQQPGQSLTLIATANQGSEATYESGFVIDKFPISRPNLTFSTLTVSNMSPEDSSIYLCSVEDQATEAFFGQGTRLTVV.

The chain carries TRBV7-8 and TRBJ2-1; possible D gene TRBD2, 6 bases. V lost 1 base, J lost 4 bases, and 11 bases lay in between. This CDR3 region has 15 residues. The germline V gene encodes CDR1 SGHVS and CDR2 FQNEAQ. CDR3 amino acids: CASSLEVAVYNEQFF. The CDR3 DNA follows: TGTGCCAGCAGCTTAGAGGTAGCGGTTTACAATGAGCAGTTCTTC.

The V gene is TRBV20-1, the J gene TRBJ2-7; D possibly corresponds to TRBD2 (6 bases). Germline V gene sequence: CDR1 DFQATT, CDR2 SNEGSKA (reference sequence). V lost 1 base, J lost 7 bases, and 8 bases lay in between. This CDR3 has 11 residues. DNA of the CDR3: TGCAGTGCTAGAGTAAGCGGGGAGCAGTACTTC. Amino acids: CSARVSGEQYF.

Only a few counts were recorded for this clone. The gene calls are TRBV25-1 and TRBJ2-6; D possibly corresponds to TRBD2 (5 bases). The CDR3 loop spans 16 amino acids. V lost 3 bases and J 0 bases, leaving 9 bases between the germline ends. Looked up from germline, CDR1 is MGHDK and CDR2 is SYGVNS. CDR3 in DNA: TGTGCCAGCAGTGACCCAGGACTCTCTGGGGCCAACGTCCTGACTTTC. This encodes CASSDPGLSGANVLTF. The full variable domain, completed using reference TRBV25-1 and TRBJ2-6, is EADIYQTPRYLVIGTGKKITLECSQTMGHDKMYWYQQDPGMELHLIHYSYGVNSTEKGDLSSESTVSRIRTEHFPLTLESARPSHTSQYLCASSDPGLSGANVLTFGAGSRLTVL.

V and J are TRBV7-9 and TRBJ2-7; D might be TRBD1 (6 bases). V lost 3 bases, J lost 5 bases, and 14 bases lay in between. This CDR3 comprises 14 residues. CDR1 and CDR2 from the germline V gene are SEHNR and FQNEAQ (reference sequence). The DNA of the CDR3 is TGTGCCAGCAGCTTGTTACAGGGTCCGGACGAGCAGTACTTC. Amino acids: CASSLLQGPDEQYF.

The chain links TRBV6-6 to TRBJ2-3; D remains ambiguous. V dropped 5 bases and J dropped 6 bases, with 9 bases sitting between them. This CDR3 has 12 amino acids. Germline V gene lookup returns CDR1 MNHNY and CDR2 SVGAGI (reference sequence). This CDR3 is CASSIGRDTQYF. For the CDR3, the DNA is TGTGCCAGCAGTATTGGTAGGGATACGCAGTATTTT.

The chain is built from TRBV4-3 and TRBJ1-6; no definite D call. Trimming cost V 4 bases and J 8 bases, with 12 bases left between them. Germline V gene lookup returns CDR1 LGHNA and CDR2 YSLEER. The CDR3 runs to 14 residues. The CDR3: CASSPRRGDSPLHF. The DNA of the CDR3 is TGCGCCAGCAGCCCTCGACGGGGAGATTCACCCCTCCACTTT.

The CDR3 DNA reads as TGTGCCAGCAGCCCCCAGCCCCGGACATTCCACACAGATACGCAGTATTTT. Its protein product is CASSPQPRTFHTDTQYF. The genes are TRBV13 and TRBJ2-3; D perhaps matches TRBD1 (5 bases). This CDR3 has 17 amino acids. Trimming removed 5 bases at V and 2 bases at J, with 20 bases between. Germline CDR1 reads PRHDT; CDR2 reads FYEKMQ (reference sequence).

Details on this clone: Other DNA variants within this sample encode the same CDR3. V and J are TRBV5-5 and TRBJ1-1; D ambiguous. V gave up 0 bases and J gave up 3 bases, with 3 bases separating them. The CDR3 has 12 amino acids. Germline lookup yields CDR1 SGHKS and CDR2 YYEKEE (reference sequence). The CDR3 here is CASSLGDTEAFF. CDR3 nucleotide sequence: TGTGCCAGCAGCTTGGGTGACACTGAAGCTTTCTTT.

On this clone itself: The same CDR3 arises from other DNA sequences in this sample as well. This chain links TRBV4-1 with TRBJ1-2; D remains unclear. Between the trimmed V and J ends, which lost 1 base and 2 bases, there was a span of 8 bases. The CDR3 is 14 amino acids. Per the germline V gene, CDR1 is MGHRA and CDR2 is YSYEKL. In DNA form, the CDR3 reads TGCGCCAGCAGCCAAGTTGTCGGGAACTATGGCTACACCTTC. Its protein is CASSQVVGNYGYTF.

The chain joins TRBV7-9 to TRBJ2-5; D remains ambiguous. V gave up 9 bases and J gave up 2 bases, with 10 bases separating them. The CDR3 spans 12 residues. From germline, CDR1 is SEHNR and CDR2 FQNEAQ (reference sequence). CDR3 loop: CASRREQETQYF. Here the CDR3 DNA reads TGTGCCAGTAGGAGAGAGCAAGAGACCCAGTACTTC.

The chain uses TRBV19 and TRBJ2-1; no reliable D call. V lost 4 bases, J lost 9 bases, and 10 bases lay in between. Germline V CDR1 and CDR2: LNHDA, SQIVND (reference sequence). This CDR3 is built from 12 residues. CDR3 sequence (DNA): TGTGCCAGTAGTAAGGCCAGAAGTGAGCAGTTCTTC. Translating gives CASSKARSEQFF.

V and J are TRBV30 and TRBJ2-3; the match to TRBD2 covers 7 bases. V lost 4 bases to trimming and J lost 0 bases; unmatched junction nucleotides: 13. The CDR3 loop spans 17 amino acids. Germline CDR1 reads GTSNPN; CDR2 reads SVGIG (reference sequence). The CDR3 is CAWTLASGGPSTDTQYF. The CDR3, as DNA: TGTGCCTGGACTCTGGCGTCGGGGGGACCTAGCACAGATACGCAGTATTTT.